One sample yielded the 10 T cell receptor beta chains listed below, sequenced in a study of T cell responses to AZD1222 COVID-19 vaccine. The protocol was immunoSEQ multiplex PCR, while the TCRdb copy is restricted to in-frame clones and leaves out a portion. The sample has 150,000 to 200,000 clones, almost 90% seen once. Here the sequenced sample was peripheral blood, taken 28 days after the second AZD1222 dose. The receptors come from an adult who received the AZD1222 COVID-19 vaccine.

CDR3 protein: CASRAAGTAKNQPQHF. The CDR3 nucleotides are TGTGCCAGTAGAGCCGCGGGGACAGCGAAAAATCAGCCCCAGCATTTT. The chain employs TRBV19 and TRBJ1-5, with 7 bases matching TRBD1. The germline CDR1 and CDR2 sequences are LNHDA and SQIVND (reference sequence). The V gene end was trimmed by 6 bases and the J gene end by 4 bases; junction bases not matched to a gene: 12. The CDR3 contains 16 residues.

The chain carries TRBV15 and TRBJ2-3; D gene ambiguous. This CDR3 has 14 residues. CDR1 LNHNV and CDR2 YYDKDF come from the germline V gene (reference sequence). With 3 bases removed from V and 7 bases from J, the gap between germline ends came to 14 bases. CDR3 loop: CATSSSTTPYTQYF. CDR3 bases: TGTGCCACCAGCAGCTCTACTACCCCTTATACGCAGTATTTT.

This rearrangement joins TRBV7-2 to TRBJ1-5, with no clear D. The V gene lost 3 bases and the J gene lost 6 bases, with 15 bases spanning the gap. The CDR3 is 15 amino acids. Germline CDR1 and CDR2: SGHTA and FQGNSA. The CDR3: CASSLGVGFGQPQHF. Written as DNA, the CDR3 is TGTGCCAGCAGCTTGGGTGTGGGTTTCGGTCAGCCCCAGCATTTT.

The chain employs TRBV5-8 and TRBJ2-7; D gene ambiguous. The CDR3 is 13 residues long. Germline-derived CDR1 and CDR2 are SGHTS and YDEGEE. V gave up 0 bases and J gave up 0 bases, with 4 bases separating them. The CDR3 DNA reads as TGTGCCAGCAGCTTGGGGGTCTCCTACGAGCAGTACTTC. Encoded protein: CASSLGVSYEQYF.

The rearrangement uses TRBV28 and TRBJ1-2; 7 bases align to TRBD1. The germline gives CDR1 MDHEN, CDR2 SYDVKM. The CDR3 loop spans 16 amino acids. Losses at the gene ends were 4 bases for V and 0 bases for J; bases not matched to a gene: 8. The CDR3 DNA follows: TGTGCCAGCAGTTCTCAACAGGGGACGCCTAACTATGGCTACACCTTC. Its translation: CASSSQQGTPNYGYTF.

V and J are TRBV19 and TRBJ2-3; D uncertain. The CDR3 has 11 residues. V was pared by 11 bases and J by 6 bases, with 12 bases between. CDR1 and CDR2 (germline): LNHDA, SQIVND (reference sequence). CDR3 DNA sequence: TGTGCCTCCCCCGCGGCGGATACGCAGTATTTT. It translates to CASPAADTQYF.

This chain joins TRBV7-3 and TRBJ2-7; TRBD1 might be the D (6 bases). Trimming pared 5 bases from V and 1 base from J, leaving 15 bases between. There are 15 residues in the CDR3. In germline, CDR1 is SGHTA, CDR2 FQGTGA. The CDR3 DNA reads as TGTGCCAGCAGCCCCAGGGGCAGGGTATCCTACGAGCAGTACTTC. This encodes CASSPRGRVSYEQYF.

This clone has more than one count but fewer than ten. V usage is TRBV19 and J usage is TRBJ2-7; 9 bases are shared with TRBD1. Looked up from germline, CDR1 is LNHDA and CDR2 is SQIVND (reference sequence). The junction had 7 bases not matched to a gene; V was cut back by 5 bases and J by 2 bases. The length of the CDR3 is 15 residues. This CDR3 is CASSRPGQGTYEQYF. The CDR3 nucleotides are TGTGCCAGTAGTCGCCCGGGACAGGGCACCTACGAGCAGTACTTC. The full variable domain, in which reference TRBV19 and TRBJ2-7 provide the parts outside the CDR3, is DGGITQSPKYLFRKEGQNVTLSCEQNLNHDAMYWYRQDPGQGLRLIYYSQIVNDFQKGDIAEGYSVSREKKESFPLTVTSAQKNPTAFYLCASSRPGQGTYEQYFGPGTRLTVT.

The genes are TRBV4-1 and TRBJ1-2; D gene uncertain. Germline lookup yields CDR1 MGHRA and CDR2 YSYEKL. This CDR3 contains 13 residues. V was cut by 2 bases and J by 10 bases, with 14 bases left in between. The CDR3 DNA sequence: TGCGCCAGCAGCCAAAGTCTTGGTTGGGACTACACCTTC. This codes for CASSQSLGWDYTF.

The rearrangement joins TRBV9 to TRBJ2-2; 8 bases map to TRBD2. V was clipped by 4 bases and J by 3 bases; unmatched bases: 5. Germline CDR1 SGDLS, CDR2 YYNGEE. The CDR3 runs 15 residues. The CDR3 region has the DNA TGTGCCAGCAGCCCTACGGGGGGGTACACCGGGGAGCTGTTTTTT. Translating it yields CASSPTGGYTGELFF.